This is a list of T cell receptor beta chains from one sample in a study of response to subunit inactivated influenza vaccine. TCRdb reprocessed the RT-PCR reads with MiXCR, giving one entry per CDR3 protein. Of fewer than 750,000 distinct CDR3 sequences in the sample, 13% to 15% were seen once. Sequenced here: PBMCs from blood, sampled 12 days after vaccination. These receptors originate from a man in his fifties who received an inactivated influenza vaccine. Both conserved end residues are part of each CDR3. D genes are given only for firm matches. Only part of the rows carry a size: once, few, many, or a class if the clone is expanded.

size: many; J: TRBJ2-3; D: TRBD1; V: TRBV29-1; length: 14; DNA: TGCAGCGTGGCTGGGACAGGCGTTACAGATACGCAGTATTTT; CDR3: CSVAGTGVTDTQYF
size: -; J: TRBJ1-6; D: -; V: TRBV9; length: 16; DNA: TGTGCCAGCAGCGCCGACCCATACTCAAGAAATTCACCCCTCCACTTT; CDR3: CASSADPYSRNSPLHF
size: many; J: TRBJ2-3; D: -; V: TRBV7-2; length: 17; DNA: TGTGCCAGCAGCTTAGGTCGGGCAGGTTTAGGTAGAGATACGCAGTATTTT; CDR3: CASSLGRAGLGRDTQYF
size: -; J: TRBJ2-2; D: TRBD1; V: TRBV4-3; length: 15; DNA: TGCGCCAGCAGGCACCCGGGACAGGGGTCCGGGGAGCTGTTTTTT; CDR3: CASRHPGQGSGELFF
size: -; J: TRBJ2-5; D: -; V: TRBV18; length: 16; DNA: TGTGCCAGCTCACCAGGTCTTGGGAACGTTCAGGAGACCCAGTACTTC; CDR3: CASSPGLGNVQETQYF
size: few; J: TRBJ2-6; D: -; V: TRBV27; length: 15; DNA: TGTGCCAGCAGTGTTCAGGGGTCTGGGGCCAACGTCCTGACTTTC; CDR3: CASSVQGSGANVLTF
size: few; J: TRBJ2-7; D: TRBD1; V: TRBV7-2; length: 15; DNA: TGTGCCAGCAGCCTTAGACAGGGTTGGGCCGGCGAGCAGTACTTC; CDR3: CASSLRQGWAGEQYF
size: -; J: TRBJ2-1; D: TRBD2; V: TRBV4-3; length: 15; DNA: TGCGCCAGCAGCCAATTGACTAGCGGGAGAGATGAGCAGTTCTTC; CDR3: CASSQLTSGRDEQFF
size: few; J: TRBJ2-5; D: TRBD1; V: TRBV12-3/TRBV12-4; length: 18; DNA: TGTGCCAGCAGTTTGATCTCGTCTGGTGGGACAGGAAGAGAGACCCAGTACTTC; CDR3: CASSLISSGGTGRETQYF
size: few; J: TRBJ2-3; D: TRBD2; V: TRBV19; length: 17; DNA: TGTGCCAGTAGTCGTTTGAGTAGCGGGGATCTTACAGATACGCAGTATTTT; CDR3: CASSRLSSGDLTDTQYF
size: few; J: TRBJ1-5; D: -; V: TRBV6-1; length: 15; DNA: TGTGCCAGCAGTGCCACAGGGCCCGGCAATCAGCCCCAGCATTTT; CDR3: CASSATGPGNQPQHF
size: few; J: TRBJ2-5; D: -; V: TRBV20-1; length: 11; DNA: TGCAGTGCTAGACACATGGAGACCCAGTACTTC; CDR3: CSARHMETQYF
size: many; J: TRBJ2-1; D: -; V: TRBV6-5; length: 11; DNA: TGTGCCAGCAGTTACGCGGGTGAGCAGTTCTTC; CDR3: CASSYAGEQFF
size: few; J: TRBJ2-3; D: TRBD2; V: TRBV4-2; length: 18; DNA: TGTGCCAGCAGCCGAAGAGCCCTAGCGGGCGGGAGAGCAGATACGCAGTATTTT; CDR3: CASSRRALAGGRADTQYF
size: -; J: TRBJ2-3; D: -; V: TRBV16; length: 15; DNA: TGTGCCAGCAGCCAAGACCGCTCTAGCACAGATACGCAGTATTTT; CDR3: CASSQDRSSTDTQYF
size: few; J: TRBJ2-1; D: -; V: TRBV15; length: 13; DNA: TGTGCCACCAGCGTCATGAGAGGTTTTGAGCAGTTCTTC; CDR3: CATSVMRGFEQFF
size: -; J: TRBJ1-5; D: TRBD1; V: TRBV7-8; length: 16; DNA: TGTGCCAGCAGCCTTAGGGGGCAGGGGTACAATCAGCCCCAGCATTTT; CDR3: CASSLRGQGYNQPQHF
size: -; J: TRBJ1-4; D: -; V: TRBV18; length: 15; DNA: TGTGCCAGCTCACCAAAGGGGACTAGAGGTGAAAAACTGTTTTTT; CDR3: CASSPKGTRGEKLFF
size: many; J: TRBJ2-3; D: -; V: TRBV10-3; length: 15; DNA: TGTGCCATCAGCGGACAGGGAGGGAGCACAGATACGCAGTATTTT; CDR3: CAISGQGGSTDTQYF
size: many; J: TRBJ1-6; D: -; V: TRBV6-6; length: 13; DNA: TGTGCCAGCAGTCCCCGTGATAATTCACCCCTCCACTTT; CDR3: CASSPRDNSPLHF
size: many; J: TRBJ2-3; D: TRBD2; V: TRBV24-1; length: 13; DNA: TGTGCCAGTAGCGGGAGCCTCACAGATACGCAGTATTTT; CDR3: CASSGSLTDTQYF
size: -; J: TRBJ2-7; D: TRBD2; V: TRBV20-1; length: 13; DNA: TGCAGTGCTATAACCGGGACTATTCTCGAGCAGTACTTC; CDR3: CSAITGTILEQYF
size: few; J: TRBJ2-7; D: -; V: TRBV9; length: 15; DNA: TGTGCCAGCAGCGTAGAGGCCGGGACCACCGGCGAGCAGTACTTC; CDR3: CASSVEAGTTGEQYF
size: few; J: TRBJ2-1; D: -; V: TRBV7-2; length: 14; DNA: TGTGCCAGCAGCCTACTGGCATCCTACAATGAGCAGTTCTTC; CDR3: CASSLLASYNEQFF
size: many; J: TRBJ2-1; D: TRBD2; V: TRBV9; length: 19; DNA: TGTGCCAGCAGCGTATTTGCTTTAGCGGGAAAGGGGCCCTACAATGAGCAGTTCTTC; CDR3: CASSVFALAGKGPYNEQFF
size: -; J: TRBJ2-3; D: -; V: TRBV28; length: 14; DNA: TGTGCCAGCGAGGTCGGCGGGAACACAGATACGCAGTATTTT; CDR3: CASEVGGNTDTQYF
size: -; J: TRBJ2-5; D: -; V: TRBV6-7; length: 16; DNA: TGTGCCGGCAGTTACCCCCAAGACAGGCGGCAAGAGACCCAGTACTTC; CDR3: CAGSYPQDRRQETQYF
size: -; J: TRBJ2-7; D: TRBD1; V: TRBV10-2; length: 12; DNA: TGCGCCAGCGGGACAGGGTCGTTCGAGCAGTACTTC; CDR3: CASGTGSFEQYF
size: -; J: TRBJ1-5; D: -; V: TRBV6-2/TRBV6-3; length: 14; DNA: TGTGCCAGCAGTTACTCGCCAGGGGAACAGCCCCAGCATTTT; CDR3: CASSYSPGEQPQHF
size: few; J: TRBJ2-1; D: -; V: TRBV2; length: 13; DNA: TGTGCCAGCCAGCGCCTCTCCTACAATGAGCAGTTCTTC; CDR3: CASQRLSYNEQFF
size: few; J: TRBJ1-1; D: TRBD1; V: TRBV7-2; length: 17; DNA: TGTGCCAGCAGCTTGCGGACAGGGAGGTACCTGAACACTGAAGCTTTCTTT; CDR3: CASSLRTGRYLNTEAFF
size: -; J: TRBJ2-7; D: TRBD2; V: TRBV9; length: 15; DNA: TGTGCCAGCAGCGCCCTGACGGGGGGGGCGAGCGAGCAGTACTTC; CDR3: CASSALTGGASEQYF
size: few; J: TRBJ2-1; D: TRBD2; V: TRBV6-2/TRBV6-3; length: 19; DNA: TGTGCCAGCAGCCGAAACACCCACCGGGGGACTAGCGGGAAAAATGAGCAGTTCTTC; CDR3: CASSRNTHRGTSGKNEQFF